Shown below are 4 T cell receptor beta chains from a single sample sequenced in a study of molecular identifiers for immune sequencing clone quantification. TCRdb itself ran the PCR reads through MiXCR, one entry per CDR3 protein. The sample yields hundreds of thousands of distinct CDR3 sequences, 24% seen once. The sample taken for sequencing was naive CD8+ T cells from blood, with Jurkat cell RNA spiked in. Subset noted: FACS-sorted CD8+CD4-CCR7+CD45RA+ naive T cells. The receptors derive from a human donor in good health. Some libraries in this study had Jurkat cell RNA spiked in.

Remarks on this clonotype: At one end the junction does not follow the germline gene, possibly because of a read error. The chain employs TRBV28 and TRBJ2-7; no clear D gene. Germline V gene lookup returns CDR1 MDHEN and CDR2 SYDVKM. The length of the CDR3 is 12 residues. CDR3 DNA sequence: TGTGCCAGCAGTCCACCCGGGTACGGGCAGTACTTC. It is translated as CASSPPGYGQYF.

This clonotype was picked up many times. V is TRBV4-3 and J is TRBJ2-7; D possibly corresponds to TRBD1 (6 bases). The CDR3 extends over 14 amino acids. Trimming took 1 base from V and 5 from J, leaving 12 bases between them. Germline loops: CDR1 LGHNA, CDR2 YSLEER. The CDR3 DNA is TGCGCCAGCAGCCAAGGTTACGAGGGGGACGAGCAGTACTTC. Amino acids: CASSQGYEGDEQYF.

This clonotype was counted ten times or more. The CDR3 bases are TGTGCCAGCAGTCCAGTCCCCGGGACTAGCGGGGAAGAGACCCAGTACTTC. Its protein product is CASSPVPGTSGEETQYF. J is TRBJ2-5 and V is TRBV12-3 or TRBV12-4; 13 bases are shared with TRBD2. The J segment lost 3 bases and the V segment lost 5 bases, leaving 9 bases of the junction unmatched. The CDR3 totals 17 residues.

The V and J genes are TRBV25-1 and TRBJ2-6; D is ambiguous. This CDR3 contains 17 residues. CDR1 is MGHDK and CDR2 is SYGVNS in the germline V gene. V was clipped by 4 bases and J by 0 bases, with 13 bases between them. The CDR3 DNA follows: TGTGCCAGCAGTGGAGCAGAGTTTAGCTCTGGGGCCAACGTCCTGACTTTC. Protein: CASSGAEFSSGANVLTF.